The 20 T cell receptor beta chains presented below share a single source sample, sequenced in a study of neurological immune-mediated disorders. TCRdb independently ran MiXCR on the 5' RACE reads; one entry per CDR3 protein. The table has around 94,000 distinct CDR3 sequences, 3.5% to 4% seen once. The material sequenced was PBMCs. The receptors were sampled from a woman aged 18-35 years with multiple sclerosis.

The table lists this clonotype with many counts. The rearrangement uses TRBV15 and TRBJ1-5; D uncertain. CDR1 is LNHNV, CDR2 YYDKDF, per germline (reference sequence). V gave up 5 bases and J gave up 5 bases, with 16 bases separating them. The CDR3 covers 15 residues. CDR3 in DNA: TGTGCCACCAGCCCTCGGATTGACTGGGATCAGCCCCAGCATTTT. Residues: CATSPRIDWDQPQHF.

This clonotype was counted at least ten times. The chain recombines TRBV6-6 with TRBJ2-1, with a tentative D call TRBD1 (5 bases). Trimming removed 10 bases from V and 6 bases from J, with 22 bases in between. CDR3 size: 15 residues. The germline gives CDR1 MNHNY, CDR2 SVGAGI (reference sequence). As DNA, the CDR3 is TGTGCCATTCTCGAAGGACACCAAGGCCGCAATGAGCAGTTCTTC. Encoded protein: CAILEGHQGRNEQFF.

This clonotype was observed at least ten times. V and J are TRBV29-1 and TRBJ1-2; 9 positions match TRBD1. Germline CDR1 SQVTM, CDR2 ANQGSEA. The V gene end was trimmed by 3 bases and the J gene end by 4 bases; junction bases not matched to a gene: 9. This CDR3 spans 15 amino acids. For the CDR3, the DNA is TGCAGCGTTGATCACGGGACAGGGAGGACCTATGGCTACACCTTC. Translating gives CSVDHGTGRTYGYTF.

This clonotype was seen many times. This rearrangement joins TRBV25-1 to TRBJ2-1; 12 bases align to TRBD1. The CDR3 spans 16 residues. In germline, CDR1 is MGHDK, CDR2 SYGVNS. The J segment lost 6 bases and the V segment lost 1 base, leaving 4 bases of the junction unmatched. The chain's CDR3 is CASSEWGQGAANEQFF. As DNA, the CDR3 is TGTGCCAGCAGTGAATGGGGACAGGGGGCGGCCAATGAGCAGTTCTTC.

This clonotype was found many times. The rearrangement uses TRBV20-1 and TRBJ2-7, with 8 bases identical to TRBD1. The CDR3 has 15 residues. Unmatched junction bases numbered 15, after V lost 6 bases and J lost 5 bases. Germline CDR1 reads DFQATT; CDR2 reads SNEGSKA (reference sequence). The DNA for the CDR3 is TGCAGTGCGGACCCAGGGGACAGGCTCGTCCACGAGCAGTACTTC. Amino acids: CSADPGDRLVHEQYF.

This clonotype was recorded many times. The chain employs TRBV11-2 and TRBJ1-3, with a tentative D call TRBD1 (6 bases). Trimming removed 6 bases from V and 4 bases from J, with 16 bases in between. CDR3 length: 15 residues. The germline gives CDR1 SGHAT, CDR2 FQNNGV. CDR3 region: CASRRFGGKGNTIYF. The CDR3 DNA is TGTGCCAGCAGACGTTTCGGGGGCAAAGGAAACACCATATATTTT.

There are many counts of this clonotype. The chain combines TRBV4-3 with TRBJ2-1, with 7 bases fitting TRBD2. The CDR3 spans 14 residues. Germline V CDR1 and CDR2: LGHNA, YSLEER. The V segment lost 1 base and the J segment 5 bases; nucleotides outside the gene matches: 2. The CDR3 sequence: CASSQALADNEQFF. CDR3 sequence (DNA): TGCGCCAGCAGCCAAGCCCTAGCGGACAATGAGCAGTTCTTC.

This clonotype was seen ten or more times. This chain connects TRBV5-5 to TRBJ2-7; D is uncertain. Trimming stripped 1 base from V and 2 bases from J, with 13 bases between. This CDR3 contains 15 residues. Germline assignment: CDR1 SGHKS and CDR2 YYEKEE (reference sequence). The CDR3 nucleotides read TGTGCCAGCAGCTTGTATTTACTGTTTACCTACGAGCAGTACTTC. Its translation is CASSLYLLFTYEQYF.

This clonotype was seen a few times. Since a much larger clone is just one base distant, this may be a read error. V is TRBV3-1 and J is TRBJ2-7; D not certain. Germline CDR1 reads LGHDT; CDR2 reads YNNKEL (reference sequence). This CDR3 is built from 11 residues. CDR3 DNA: TGTGTCAGCAGCCAAGTTTACGAGCAGTACTTC. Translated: CVSSQVYEQYF.

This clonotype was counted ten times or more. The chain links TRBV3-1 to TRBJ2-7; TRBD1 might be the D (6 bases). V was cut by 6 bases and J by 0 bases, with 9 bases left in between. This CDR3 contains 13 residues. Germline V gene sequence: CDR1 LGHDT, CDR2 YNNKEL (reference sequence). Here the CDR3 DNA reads TGTGCCAGCAGGCAGGGGATCTCCTACGAGCAGTACTTC. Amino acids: CASRQGISYEQYF.

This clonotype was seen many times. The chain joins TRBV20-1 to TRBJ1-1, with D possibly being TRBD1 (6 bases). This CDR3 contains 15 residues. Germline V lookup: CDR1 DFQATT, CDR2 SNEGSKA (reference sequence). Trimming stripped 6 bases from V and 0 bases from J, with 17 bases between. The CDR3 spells CSAPIPGALNTEAFF. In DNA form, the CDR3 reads TGCAGTGCACCAATACCAGGGGCGTTGAACACTGAAGCTTTCTTT.

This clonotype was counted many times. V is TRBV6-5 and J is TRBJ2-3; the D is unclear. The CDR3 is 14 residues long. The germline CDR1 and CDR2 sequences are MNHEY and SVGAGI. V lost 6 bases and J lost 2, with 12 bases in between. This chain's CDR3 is CASRSSRSTDTQYF. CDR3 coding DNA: TGTGCCAGCAGGAGCAGCAGATCCACAGATACGCAGTATTTT.

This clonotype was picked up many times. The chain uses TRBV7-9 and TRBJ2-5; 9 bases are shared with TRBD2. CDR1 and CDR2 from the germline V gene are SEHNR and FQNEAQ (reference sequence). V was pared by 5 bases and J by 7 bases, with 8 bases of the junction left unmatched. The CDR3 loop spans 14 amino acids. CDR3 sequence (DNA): TGTGCCAGCAGCACGACTAGCGGTCCGGGGACCCAGTACTTC. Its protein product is CASSTTSGPGTQYF.

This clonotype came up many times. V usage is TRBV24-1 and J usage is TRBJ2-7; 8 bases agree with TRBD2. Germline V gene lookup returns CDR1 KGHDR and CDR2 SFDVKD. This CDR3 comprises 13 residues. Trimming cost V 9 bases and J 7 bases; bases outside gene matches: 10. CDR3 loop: CATGVAGRQEQYF. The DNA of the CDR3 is TGTGCCACCGGAGTAGCGGGACGACAAGAGCAGTACTTC.

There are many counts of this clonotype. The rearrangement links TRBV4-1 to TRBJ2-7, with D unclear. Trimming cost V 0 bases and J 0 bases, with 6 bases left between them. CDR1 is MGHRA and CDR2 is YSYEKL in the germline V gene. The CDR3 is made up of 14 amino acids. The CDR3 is CASSQESSSYEQYF. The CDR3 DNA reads TGCGCCAGCAGCCAAGAGTCGAGCTCCTACGAGCAGTACTTC.

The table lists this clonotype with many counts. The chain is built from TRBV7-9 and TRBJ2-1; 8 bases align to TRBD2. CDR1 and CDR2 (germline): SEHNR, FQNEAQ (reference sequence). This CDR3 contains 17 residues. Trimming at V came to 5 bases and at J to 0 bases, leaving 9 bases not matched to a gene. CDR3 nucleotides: TGTGCCAGCAGCCCTCCGACTAGCGATTTCTCCTACAATGAGCAGTTCTTC. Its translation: CASSPPTSDFSYNEQFF.

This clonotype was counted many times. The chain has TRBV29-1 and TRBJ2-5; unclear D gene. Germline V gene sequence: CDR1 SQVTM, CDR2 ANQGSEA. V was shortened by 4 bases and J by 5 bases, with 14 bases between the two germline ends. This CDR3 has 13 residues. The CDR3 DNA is TGCAGCGTTGCTTGGGGATTTGGGGAGACCCAGTACTTC. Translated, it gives CSVAWGFGETQYF. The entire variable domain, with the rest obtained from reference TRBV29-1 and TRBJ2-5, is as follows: SAVISQKPSRDICQRGTSLTIQCQVDSQVTMMFWYRQQPGQSLTLIATANQGSEATYESGFVIDKFPISRPNLTFSTLTVSNMSPEDSSIYLCSVAWGFGETQYFGPGTRLLVL.

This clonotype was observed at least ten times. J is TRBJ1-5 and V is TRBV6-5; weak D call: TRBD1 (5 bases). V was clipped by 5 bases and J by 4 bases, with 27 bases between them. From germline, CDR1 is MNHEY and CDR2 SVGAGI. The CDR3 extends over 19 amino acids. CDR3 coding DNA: TGTGCCAGCAGTCTCCGGGGAGGGGAAGGTACACCCCCTAATCAGCCCCAGCATTTT. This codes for CASSLRGGEGTPPNQPQHF.

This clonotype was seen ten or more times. CDR3 region: CASSLGQATNEKLFF. CDR3 nucleotide sequence: TGCGCCAGCAGCCTCGGACAGGCAACTAATGAAAAACTGTTTTTT. J is TRBJ1-4 and V is TRBV5-1; 7 bases agree with TRBD1. The germline gives CDR1 SGHRS, CDR2 YFSETQ. J lost 0 bases, V lost 4 bases, and 3 bases had no gene match. There are 15 residues in the CDR3.

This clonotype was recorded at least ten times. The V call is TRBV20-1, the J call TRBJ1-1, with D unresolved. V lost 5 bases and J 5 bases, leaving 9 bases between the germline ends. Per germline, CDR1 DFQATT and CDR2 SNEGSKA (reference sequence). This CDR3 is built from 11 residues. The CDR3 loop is CSAPAGTEAFF. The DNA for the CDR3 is TGCAGTGCTCCCGCCGGTACTGAAGCTTTCTTT.